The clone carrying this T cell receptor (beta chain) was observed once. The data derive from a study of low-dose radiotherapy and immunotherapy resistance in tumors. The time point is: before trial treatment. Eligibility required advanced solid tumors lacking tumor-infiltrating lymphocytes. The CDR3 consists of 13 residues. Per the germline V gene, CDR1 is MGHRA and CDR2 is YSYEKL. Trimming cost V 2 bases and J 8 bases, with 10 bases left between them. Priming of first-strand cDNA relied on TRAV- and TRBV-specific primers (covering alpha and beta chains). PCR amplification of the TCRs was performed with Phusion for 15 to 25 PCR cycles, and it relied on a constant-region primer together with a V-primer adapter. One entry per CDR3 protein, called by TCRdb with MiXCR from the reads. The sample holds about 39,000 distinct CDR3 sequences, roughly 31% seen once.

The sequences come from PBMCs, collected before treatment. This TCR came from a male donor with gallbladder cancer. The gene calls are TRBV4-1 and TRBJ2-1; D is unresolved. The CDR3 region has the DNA TGCGCCAGCAGCCAACCCCCCGGCGATGAGCAGTTCTTC. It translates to CASSQPPGDEQFF.